The entry below describes one T cell receptor beta chain. What it binds is unknown. The sample belongs to a study of beta chain features in type 1 diabetes. General study results and limits: Among patients, naive, central memory and Treg TCRB repertoires appeared more similar than among healthy donors.

Blood was drawn once from each donor into heparinised tubes. The draws averaged about 120 mL. As every portion of the isolated RNA was reverse transcribed, the sequencing read expressed TCRB transcripts. Deep immunoSEQ sequencing covered naive, central memory and regulatory T cell samples. Generated by immunoSEQ multiplex PCR, the TCRdb table keeps only in-frame clones and is missing some. The data hold approximately 400,000 clones, with roughly 16% observed a single time. Germline values: CDR1 SGHNT, CDR2 YYREEE (reference sequence). This CDR3 contains 15 residues. Trimming pared 3 bases from V and 6 bases from J, leaving 19 bases between.

Sample: naive CD4+ T cells from blood. This sequence was found in a young woman in good health. The J gene is TRBJ2-7, the V gene TRBV5-4; TRBD2 might be the D (6 bases). The CDR3 region is CASSSESGVSFEQYF. The DNA for the CDR3 is TGTGCCAGCAGCTCGGAGTCGGGGGTATCGTTCGAGCAGTACTTC.